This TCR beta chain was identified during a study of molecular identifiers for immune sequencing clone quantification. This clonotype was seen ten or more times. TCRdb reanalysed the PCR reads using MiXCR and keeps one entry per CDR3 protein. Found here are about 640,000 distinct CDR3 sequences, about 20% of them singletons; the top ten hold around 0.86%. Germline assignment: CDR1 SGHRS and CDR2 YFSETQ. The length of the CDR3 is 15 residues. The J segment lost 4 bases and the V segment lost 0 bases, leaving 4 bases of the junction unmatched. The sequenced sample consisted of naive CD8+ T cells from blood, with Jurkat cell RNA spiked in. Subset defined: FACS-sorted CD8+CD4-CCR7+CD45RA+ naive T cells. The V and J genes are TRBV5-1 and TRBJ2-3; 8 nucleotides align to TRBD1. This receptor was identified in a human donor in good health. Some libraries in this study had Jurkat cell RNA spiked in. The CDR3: CASSLGGTGADTQYF. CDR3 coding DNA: TGCGCCAGCAGCTTGGGCGGGACAGGCGCAGATACGCAGTATTTT. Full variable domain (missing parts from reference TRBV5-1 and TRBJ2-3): KAGVTQTPRYLIKTRGQQVTLSCSPISGHRSVSWYQQTPGQGLQFLFEYFSETQRNKGNFPGRFSGRQFSNSRSEMNVSTLELGDSALYLCASSLGGTGADTQYFGPGTRLTVL.